The 26 T cell receptor beta chains presented below share a single source sample, sequenced in a study of blood T cell repertoires in COVID-19. TCRdb's table, derived via immunoSEQ multiplex PCR, lists solely in-frame clones and lacks some. The data show about 69,000 clones, around 77% seen once. Sequenced input: peripheral blood. The source is a man between 60 and 70 years old with acute or convalescent COVID-19.

The V and J genes are TRBV2 and TRBJ2-2; 7 bases map to TRBD1. This CDR3 comprises 15 residues. Germline CDR1 SNHLY, CDR2 FYNNEI. The junction had 9 bases not matched to a gene; V was cut back by 6 bases and J by 5 bases. CDR3 sequence (DNA): TGTGCCAGCAGGGTGACAGGGTCATATACCGGGGAGCTGTTTTTT. Translating it yields CASRVTGSYTGELFF. Using reference TRBV2 and TRBJ2-2 for the parts outside the CDR3, the full variable domain is EPEVTQTPSHQVTQMGQEVILRCVPISNHLYFYWYRQILGQKVEFLVSFYNNEISEKSEIFDDQFSVERPDGSNFTLKIRSTKLEDSAMYFCASRVTGSYTGELFFGEGSRLTVL.

This sequence joins TRBV6-5 and TRBJ1-2, with 9 bases lining up with TRBD1. This CDR3 comprises 15 residues. Trimming at V came to 5 bases and at J to 0 bases, leaving 4 bases not matched to a gene. The germline V gene encodes CDR1 MNHEY and CDR2 SVGAGI. The CDR3 reads CASSTRQGANYGYTF. CDR3 coding DNA: TGTGCCAGCAGTACCCGACAGGGGGCTAACTATGGCTACACCTTC.

The rearrangement links TRBV27 to TRBJ2-2, with 8 positions matching TRBD2. The trim removed 3 bases at V and 7 bases at J, leaving 10 bases unmatched. Germline CDR1 reads MNHEY; CDR2 reads SMNVEV (reference sequence). CDR3 size: 16 residues. The CDR3 reads CASSFGVAGYIGELFF. CDR3 DNA sequence: TGTGCCAGCAGTTTTGGCGTAGCGGGGTATATCGGGGAGCTGTTTTTT.

This clone was observed a handful of times. The CDR3 DNA reads TGTGCCAGCAGTTACCCAACCTTTAGGACAGCTAACTATGGCTACACCTTC. This codes for CASSYPTFRTANYGYTF. The rearrangement joins TRBV6-2 or TRBV6-3 to TRBJ1-2; a possible D gene is TRBD1 (6 bases). The CDR3 is made up of 17 amino acids. Deletions cut 2 bases from V and 0 bases from J, with 16 bases between. Germline values: CDR1 MNHEY, CDR2 SVGEGT.

This clone turned up a few times. The rearrangement joins TRBV13 to TRBJ1-3; no clear D gene. Germline V gives CDR1 PRHDT, CDR2 FYEKMQ (reference sequence). There are 16 residues in the CDR3. Trimming shortened V by 3 bases and J by 0 bases, and 12 bases separated the two germline ends. The CDR3 loop is CASSFEEISSGNTIYF. CDR3 nucleotide sequence: TGTGCCAGCAGCTTTGAGGAGATTAGCTCTGGAAACACCATATATTTT. Full variable domain (missing parts from reference TRBV13 and TRBJ1-3): AAGVIQSPRHLIKEKRETATLKCYPIPRHDTVYWYQQGPGQDPQFLISFYEKMQSDKGSIPDRFSAQQFSDYHSELNMSSLELGDSALYFCASSFEEISSGNTIYFGEGSWLTVV.

This sequence joins TRBV28 and TRBJ2-3; perhaps TRBD2 as D (5 bases). Trimming cost V 4 bases and J 6 bases, with 17 bases left between them. Germline CDR1 and CDR2: MDHEN and SYDVKM. This CDR3 has 15 residues. The CDR3 reads CASSSPAGGRDTQYF. CDR3 nucleotides: TGTGCCAGCAGTTCACCTGCGGGTGGTCGGGATACGCAGTATTTT.

V usage is TRBV7-9 and J usage is TRBJ2-7; D is perhaps TRBD2 (6 bases). Trimming removed 4 bases at V and 4 bases at J, with 17 bases between. The CDR3 contains 15 residues. Germline CDR1 reads SEHNR; CDR2 reads FQNEAQ (reference sequence). CDR3 bases: TGTGCCAGCAGCTCCAAGATCGGGGGTCTTTACGAGCAGTACTTC. Encoded protein: CASSSKIGGLYEQYF. Complete variable domain (other parts from reference TRBV7-9 and TRBJ2-7): DTGVSQNPRHKITKRGQNVTFRCDPISEHNRLYWYRQTLGQGPEFLTYFQNEAQLEKSRLLSDRFSAERPKGSFSTLEIQRTEQGDSAMYLCASSSKIGGLYEQYFGPGTRLTVT.

This clone was found a few times. V usage is TRBV14 and J usage is TRBJ1-2; D is ambiguous. The CDR3 has 12 residues. The germline gives CDR1 SGHDN, CDR2 FVKESK. V shed 0 bases and J shed 8 bases, with 7 bases lying between them. CDR3 sequence: CASSQDEAGYTF. The DNA of the CDR3 is TGTGCCAGCAGCCAAGATGAGGCGGGCTACACCTTC.

This chain links TRBV2 with TRBJ1-6; tentative D call: TRBD1 (6 bases). Germline lookup yields CDR1 SNHLY and CDR2 FYNNEI. The CDR3 loop spans 13 amino acids. Trimming cost V 8 bases and J 7 bases, with 12 bases left between them. The DNA for the CDR3 is TGTGCCAGCGGGGACACGGACAATTCACCCCTCCACTTT. Its translation: CASGDTDNSPLHF.

The V gene is TRBV27, the J gene TRBJ1-2; D remains unclear. The CDR3 length is 14 residues. V dropped 1 base and J dropped 4 bases, with 10 bases sitting between them. From germline, CDR1 is MNHEY and CDR2 SMNVEV (reference sequence). CDR3 amino acids: CASSLLRGGYGYTF. The CDR3 DNA is TGTGCCAGCAGTTTATTGCGGGGTGGCTATGGCTACACCTTC.

The chain's CDR3 is CASSLAGLFYEQYF. For the CDR3, the DNA is TGTGCCAGCAGCCTAGCGGGGTTATTCTACGAGCAGTACTTC. The rearrangement links TRBV6-2 or TRBV6-3 to TRBJ2-7, with TRBD2 matching over 9 bases. V gave up 6 bases and J gave up 3 bases; unmatched junction bases: 6. The CDR3 contains 14 residues. Germline CDR1 reads MNHEY; CDR2 reads SVGEGT.

The V call is TRBV7-2, the J call TRBJ2-7; D not certain. The germline V gene encodes CDR1 SGHTA and CDR2 FQGNSA. CDR3 length equals 12 residues. V gave up 2 bases and J gave up 3 bases, with 5 bases separating them. The CDR3 nucleotides read TGTGCCAGCAGCTTACTAGGCTACGAGCAGTACTTC. It yields the protein CASSLLGYEQYF.

This chain uses TRBV3-1 (or the pseudogene TRBV3-2) with TRBJ1-2; TRBD1 matches at 7 bases. Losses at the gene ends were 1 base for V and 3 bases for J; bases not matched to a gene: 14. Germline V gives CDR1 LGHDT, CDR2 YNNKEL (reference sequence). CDR3 length: 18 residues. The CDR3 region has the DNA TGTGCCAGCAGCCAAGGGATAGACACGACAGGGCCTCACTATGGCTACACCTTC. Its protein is CASSQGIDTTGPHYGYTF.

V gene TRBV6-6 combines with J gene TRBJ1-4, with TRBD1 matching 9 bases. Germline V gene sequence: CDR1 MNHNY, CDR2 SVGAGI (reference sequence). V lost 6 bases to trimming and J lost 8 bases; unmatched junction nucleotides: 7. The CDR3 spans 14 residues. Written as DNA, the CDR3 is TGTGCCAGCAGACTGGGACAGGGTTGGGAAAAACTGTTTTTT. Translated: CASRLGQGWEKLFF.

The chain couples TRBV11-2 to TRBJ2-1, with TRBD2 matching 11 bases. CDR1 is SGHAT and CDR2 is FQNNGV in the germline V gene. The V and J ends lost 1 base and 9 bases, in that order; junction bases with no gene match: 5. This CDR3 spans 15 amino acids. The CDR3, as DNA: TGTGCCAGCAGCTTAGCCCTAGCGGGGGGAGGTGAGCAGTTCTTC. Translating it yields CASSLALAGGGEQFF.

V gene TRBV18 combines with J gene TRBJ2-3; 9 bases line up with TRBD1. Germline V gives CDR1 KGHSH, CDR2 LQKENI. The CDR3 has 17 amino acids. J was trimmed by 1 base and V by 3 bases; bases with no gene match: 8. The CDR3, as DNA: TGTGCCAGCTCACCGAACCAACAGGGGGCGGGCACAGATACGCAGTATTTT. Encoded protein: CASSPNQQGAGTDTQYF.

The V call is TRBV3-1 (or the pseudogene TRBV3-2), the J call TRBJ2-5, with TRBD2 matching 12 bases. The CDR3 runs 18 residues. Germline V lookup: CDR1 LGHDT, CDR2 YNNKEL (reference sequence). V lost 3 bases and J lost 2; bases outside the gene matches: 10. CDR3 residues: CASSHPKLAGGNQETQYF. The CDR3 nucleotides are TGTGCCAGCAGCCACCCCAAGCTAGCGGGGGGGAATCAAGAGACCCAGTACTTC.

The chain joins TRBV4-3 to TRBJ1-5; TRBD1 matches at 7 bases. With 0 bases clipped from V and 6 bases from J, the junction kept 2 bases outside the gene matches. Germline V gene sequence: CDR1 LGHNA, CDR2 YSLEER. The CDR3 has 14 amino acids. CDR3 sequence (DNA): TGCGCCAGCAGCCAAGATACAGGGGCTCAGCCCCAGCATTTT. This sequence encodes CASSQDTGAQPQHF.

The rearrangement uses TRBV12-3 or TRBV12-4 and TRBJ1-1; TRBD1 is a possible D gene (6 bases). The V gene lost 5 bases and the J gene lost 6 bases, with 13 bases spanning the gap. This CDR3 has 13 amino acids. The CDR3 spells CASSPEDRAEAFF. CDR3 nucleotides: TGTGCCAGCAGTCCCGAGGACAGAGCTGAAGCTTTCTTT.

This chain links TRBV5-1 with TRBJ1-2; D is unclear. Germline assignment: CDR1 SGHRS and CDR2 YFSETQ. Trimming stripped 4 bases from V and 4 bases from J, with 11 bases between. The CDR3 extends over 13 amino acids. The CDR3 nucleotides are TGCGCCAGCAGCAACCGTCCGGGCTATGGCTACACCTTC. It specifies CASSNRPGYGYTF.

The V and J genes are TRBV28 and TRBJ2-2; 8 bases fit TRBD2. In germline, CDR1 is MDHEN, CDR2 SYDVKM. Trimming took 7 bases from V and 2 from J; bases not matched to a gene: 3. The CDR3 runs to 14 residues. The CDR3 DNA is TGTGCCAGCATAGCGGGGACCAACACCGGGGAGCTGTTTTTT. It yields the protein CASIAGTNTGELFF.

This chain links TRBV7-9 with TRBJ1-1; D perhaps matches TRBD1 (5 bases). Trimming stripped 4 bases from V and 0 bases from J, with 12 bases between. Germline values: CDR1 SEHNR, CDR2 FQNEAQ (reference sequence). The CDR3 is 15 amino acids. CDR3 in amino acids: CASSSPTAMNTEAFF. The CDR3 coding sequence is TGTGCCAGCAGCTCGCCGACAGCCATGAACACTGAAGCTTTCTTT.

The chain couples TRBV5-5 to TRBJ1-3; no definite D call. Trimming stripped 2 bases from V and 3 bases from J, with 9 bases between. The CDR3 spans 14 residues. Germline V gives CDR1 SGHKS, CDR2 YYEKEE (reference sequence). CDR3 DNA sequence: TGTGCCAGCAGCTTCCGCGGCTTTGGAAACACCATATATTTT. This sequence encodes CASSFRGFGNTIYF. Drawing the rest from reference TRBV5-5 and TRBJ1-3, the complete variable domain is DAGVTQSPTHLIKTRGQQVTLRCSPISGHKSVSWYQQVLGQGPQFIFQYYEKEERGRGNFPDRFSARQFPNYSSELNVNALLLGDSALYLCASSFRGFGNTIYFGEGSWLTVV.

The chain combines TRBV18 with TRBJ2-2; possibly TRBD2 for D (5 bases). This CDR3 has 16 residues. CDR1 is KGHSH and CDR2 is LQKENI in the germline V gene. The ends were cut back, 4 bases at V and 4 bases at J, with 16 bases in the middle. CDR3 sequence (DNA): TGTGCCAGCTCACGTAGCGCCGCCGCGGGCACCGGGGAGCTGTTTTTT. Protein: CASSRSAAAGTGELFF.

The chain employs TRBV4-2 and TRBJ2-7; weak D call: TRBD1 (5 bases). Germline V gives CDR1 LGHNA, CDR2 YNFKEQ. Trimming removed 1 base at V and 0 bases at J, with 13 bases between. This CDR3 has 16 amino acids. CDR3 DNA sequence: TGTGCCAGCAGCCAAGGAGCCCAGGGATCCTCCTACGAGCAGTACTTC. Translating it yields CASSQGAQGSSYEQYF.

The genes are TRBV20-1 and TRBJ1-1, with 7 bases lining up with TRBD1. Germline CDR1 reads DFQATT; CDR2 reads SNEGSKA (reference sequence). The CDR3 consists of 11 residues. V shed 3 bases and J 11 bases; nucleotides not matched to a gene: 6. CDR3 nucleotides: TGCAGTGCTAGCGATGCGACAGGGGCTTTCTTT. This gives the protein CSASDATGAFF.